The 13 T cell receptor beta chains presented below share a single source sample, sequenced in a study of Graves' ophthalmopathy and Graves' hyperthyroidism. The sequenced template was RNA, covering the TCR beta CDR3 region. HTBI primers primed a first-round RT-PCR, and a second-round multiplex PCR followed. In TCRdb, the multiplex PCR reads were re-called with MiXCR into one record per CDR3 protein. The sample comprises 300,000 or so distinct CDR3 sequences, about 17% of which are singletons, and around 12% rests with the top ten. Sequencing used peripheral blood. The receptors shown here come from an adult man with Graves' ophthalmopathy.

This clonotype was counted at least ten times. V gene TRBV28 combines with J gene TRBJ1-1; no reliable D call. The CDR3 is 14 amino acids. Germline V gives CDR1 MDHEN, CDR2 SYDVKM. V was trimmed by 6 bases and J by 1 base, leaving 12 bases between them. CDR3 coding DNA: TGTGCCAGCAGGATTCTTTCAGCGAACACTGAAGCTTTCTTT. The encoded protein is CASRILSANTEAFF.

This clonotype was seen repeatedly, ten times or more. This chain connects TRBV2 to TRBJ1-2, with no clear D. V dropped 9 bases and J dropped 4 bases, with 18 bases sitting between them. Germline V gives CDR1 SNHLY, CDR2 FYNNEI. The length of the CDR3 is 14 residues. Here the CDR3 DNA reads TGTGCCAGGGGTCAGGAACAAGACCCCTATGGCTACACCTTC. It specifies CARGQEQDPYGYTF.

This clonotype was found many times. This rearrangement joins TRBV27 to TRBJ2-5; D is unresolved. The CDR3 has 13 residues. Germline V gene lookup returns CDR1 MNHEY and CDR2 SMNVEV (reference sequence). V lost 10 bases and J 1 base, leaving 13 bases between the germline ends. CDR3 sequence reads: CATAGTIQETQYF. As DNA, the CDR3 is TGTGCCACCGCTGGAACAATCCAAGAGACCCAGTACTTC.

The rearrangement links TRBV25-1 to TRBJ1-2; unclear D gene. Deletions cut 6 bases from V and 7 bases from J, with 12 bases between. The CDR3 covers 12 residues. CDR1 is MGHDK, CDR2 SYGVNS, per germline. The CDR3 protein is CASRNVNRGYTF. DNA of the CDR3: TGTGCCAGCAGAAACGTGAATCGTGGCTACACCTTC.

This clonotype was recorded at least ten times. CDR3: CASSSRTYEQYF. CDR3 DNA sequence: TGTGCCAGCAGTAGTAGAACCTACGAGCAGTACTTC. The chain recombines TRBV28 with TRBJ2-7; D is unclear. The CDR3 has 12 amino acids. Trimming shortened V by 5 bases and J by 2 bases, and 7 bases separated the two germline ends. Germline-derived CDR1 and CDR2 are MDHEN and SYDVKM.

The chain combines TRBV11-2 with TRBJ2-1; 7 bases match TRBD1. J lost 0 bases, V lost 1 base, and 6 bases had no gene match. Germline assignment: CDR1 SGHAT and CDR2 FQNNGV. The CDR3 extends over 17 amino acids. CDR3 sequence: CASSLGVGDSSYNEQFF. As DNA, the CDR3 is TGTGCCAGCAGCTTAGGGGTAGGGGACAGCTCCTACAATGAGCAGTTCTTC.

This clonotype was picked up many times. The rearrangement uses TRBV28 and TRBJ1-5; D is perhaps TRBD1 (5 bases). Germline CDR1 is MDHEN and CDR2 is SYDVKM. V was pared by 1 base and J by 2 bases, with 12 bases between. The CDR3 totals 16 residues. The CDR3 loop is CASSLFTFRGNQPQHF. The CDR3 nucleotides are TGTGCCAGCAGTTTATTTACCTTCAGGGGCAATCAGCCCCAGCATTTT.

The chain combines TRBV12-3 or TRBV12-4 with TRBJ2-2; TRBD1 might be the D (7 bases). The V and J ends lost 6 bases and 5 bases respectively, with 16 bases between them. CDR3 size: 15 residues. The CDR3 DNA is TGTGCCAGCAGATCAATGCAGGGGGGAACCGGGGAGCTGTTTTTT. Encoded protein: CASRSMQGGTGELFF.

This clonotype occurred many times. As DNA, the CDR3 is TGCAGCGTTGAAGGGGGGCAGGAGGAGACCCAGTACTTC. Encoded protein: CSVEGGQEETQYF. The V and J genes are TRBV29-1 and TRBJ2-5, with D possibly matching TRBD1 (6 bases). Trimming shortened V by 1 base and J by 5 bases, and 11 bases separated the two germline ends. The length of the CDR3 is 13 residues. The V gene's germline CDR1 is SQVTM and CDR2 ANQGSEA.

In this sample, this clonotype turned up a few times. V gene TRBV6-1 combines with J gene TRBJ2-7; 7 bases are shared with TRBD1. The CDR3 runs 14 residues. With V trimmed by 3 bases and J by 1 base, 3 bases remained unmatched. In germline, CDR1 is MNHNS, CDR2 SASEGT. The CDR3 spells CASSEGTASYEQYF. CDR3 nucleotides: TGTGCCAGCAGTGAGGGGACAGCGTCCTACGAGCAGTACTTC.

This clonotype was seen ten or more times. The chain couples TRBV7-6 to TRBJ1-3, with 7 bases lining up with TRBD1. The CDR3 sequence is 14 residues long. Trimming took 5 bases from V and 4 from J; bases not matched to a gene: 5. Per germline, CDR1 SGHVS and CDR2 FNYEAQ. CDR3 loop: CASSATGEGNTIYF. Here the CDR3 DNA reads TGTGCCAGCAGCGCCACAGGGGAGGGAAACACCATATATTTT.

This clonotype was seen at least ten times. This chain connects TRBV10-3 to TRBJ2-7; TRBD2 agrees at 13 bases. The CDR3 extends over 17 amino acids. J was trimmed by 3 bases and V by 2 bases; bases with no gene match: 7. The V gene's germline CDR1 is ENHRY and CDR2 SYGVKD. For the CDR3, the DNA is TGTGCCATCAGTGAGGGGCTTGGGACTAGCGGGGACTACGAGCAGTACTTC. This translates into CAISEGLGTSGDYEQYF.

At least ten counts were recorded for this clonotype. CDR3 nucleotides: TGTGCCAGCAGTTACCTGGGTAGGTACGAGCAGTACTTC. This encodes CASSYLGRYEQYF. This chain links TRBV6-5 with TRBJ2-7; no clear D gene. V gave up 2 bases and J gave up 4 bases, with 9 bases separating them. The length of the CDR3 is 13 residues. Germline CDR1 reads MNHEY; CDR2 reads SVGAGI.